Sequencing of this T cell receptor (beta chain) was carried out in a study of cytomegalovirus exposure and HLA in healthy donors. The repertoire was sequenced with immunoSEQ multiplex PCR; TCRdb's copy has only in-frame clones and lacks some. The profile shows 65,000 to 70,000 clones, approximately 90% of them singletons. The CDR3 spans 22 residues. Germline trimming cut 6 bases from V and 1 base from J; bases unmatched to any gene: 29. Looked up from germline, CDR1 is SQVTM and CDR2 is ANQGSEA. The gene calls are TRBV29-1 and TRBJ1-2; the match to TRBD1 covers 10 bases. Input material: PBMCs. This sequence originates from a man between 18 and 29 years old in good health and CMV-seronegative. For the CDR3, the DNA is TGCAGCGTCGAAAGTTTAACTCGGGACAGGGGACTCCAACCTGGAGATAACTATGGCTACACCTTC. It encodes CSVESLTRDRGLQPGDNYGYTF.